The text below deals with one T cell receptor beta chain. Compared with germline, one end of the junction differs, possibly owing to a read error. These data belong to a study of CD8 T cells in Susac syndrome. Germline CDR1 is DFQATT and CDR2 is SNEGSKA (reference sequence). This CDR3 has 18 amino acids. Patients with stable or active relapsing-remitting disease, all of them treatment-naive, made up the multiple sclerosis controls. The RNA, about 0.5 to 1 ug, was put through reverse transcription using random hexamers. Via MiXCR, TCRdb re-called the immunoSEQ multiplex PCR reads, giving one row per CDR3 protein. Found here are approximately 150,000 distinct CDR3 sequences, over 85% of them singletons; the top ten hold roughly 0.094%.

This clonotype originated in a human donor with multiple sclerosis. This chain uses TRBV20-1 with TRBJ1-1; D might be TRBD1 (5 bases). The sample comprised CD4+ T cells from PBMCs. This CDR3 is CSARDKGKRGGMNTEAFF. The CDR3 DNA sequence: TGCAGTGCTAGAGATAAGGGGAAACGGGGCGGCATGAACACCGAAGCTTTCTTT.